This is a list of T cell receptor beta chains from one sample in a study of Ad26.COV2.S vaccination and SARS-CoV-2 variants. Method: immunoSEQ multiplex PCR; TCRdb's copy keeps in-frame clones and lacks some. The sample has under 500,000 clones; about nine tenths are singletons. The specimen comprised peripheral blood, sampled in a trial of Ad26.COV2.S vaccine versus placebo. Source of these receptors: a person aged 18-65 years who received the Ad26.COV2.S COVID-19 vaccine or a placebo. The CDR3 runs from the conserved cysteine through the conserved F or W. The order of the fields is J gene, V gene, D gene, clone size, CDR3 protein, CDR3 DNA. D genes are given only for firm matches. Not every row has a clone size; where given, it reads once, few, many or a size class.

TRBJ2-2,TRBV24-1,TRBD2,-,CATSDPTSGGEGGELFF,TGTGCCACCAGTGATCCGACTAGCGGGGGGGAAGGCGGGGAGCTGTTTTTT
TRBJ1-5,TRBV10-2,-,-,CASSEGAVSNQPQHF,TGCGCCAGCAGTGAGGGGGCCGTAAGCAATCAGCCCCAGCATTTT
TRBJ2-1,TRBV7-2,TRBD1,once,CASRETGALGNEQFF,TGTGCCAGCAGGGAGACAGGGGCCCTAGGGAATGAGCAGTTCTTC
TRBJ2-7,TRBV10-3,-,-,CAVAGQSSYEQYF,TGTGCCGTAGCGGGACAGAGCTCCTACGAGCAGTACTTC
TRBJ1-2,TRBV19,-,-,CAAWGRIYGYTF,TGTGCGGCCTGGGGGCGGATCTATGGCTACACCTTC
TRBJ1-5,TRBV7-2,-,-,CASSSRTGNQPQHF,TGTGCCAGCAGCTCCCGGACGGGGAATCAGCCCCAGCATTTT
TRBJ1-5,TRBV19,TRBD1,-,CASRIGTGDRQPQHF,TGTGCCAGTAGGATAGGGACAGGGGATAGGCAGCCCCAGCATTTT
TRBJ2-6,TRBV7-6,-,once,CASSAPLWSGANVLTF,TGTGCCAGCAGCGCCCCCCTTTGGTCTGGGGCCAACGTCCTGACTTTC
TRBJ2-1,TRBV18,-,-,CASSPPPAYNEQFF,TGTGCCAGCTCACCCCCCCCTGCGTACAATGAGCAGTTCTTC
TRBJ2-1,TRBV28,-,once,CASSFYGGQAEQFF,TGTGCCAGCAGTTTTTACGGGGGGCAGGCTGAGCAGTTCTTC
TRBJ1-2,TRBV19,TRBD1,-,CASTIRGDMMGYTF,TGTGCCAGTACCATCAGGGGGGACATGATGGGCTACACCTTC
TRBJ2-5,TRBV5-1,TRBD1,once,CASSQGGEETQYF,TGCGCCAGCTCCCAAGGGGGCGAGGAGACCCAGTACTTC
TRBJ1-2,TRBV12-3/TRBV12-4,TRBD1,-,CASRDDRVLGYTF,TGTGCCAGCAGGGACGACAGGGTATTAGGCTACACCTTC
TRBJ2-7,TRBV7-2,TRBD1,-,CASSLSTGGGYEQYF,TGTGCCAGCAGCTTATCGACAGGGGGTGGCTACGAGCAGTACTTC
TRBJ1-2,TRBV6-5,-,-,CASSPGTPLNYGYTF,TGTGCCAGCAGCCCCGGGACCCCTCTCAACTATGGCTACACCTTC
TRBJ2-4,TRBV11-2,TRBD1,once,CASSLVGQGKSKNIQYF,TGTGCCAGCAGCTTAGTTGGACAGGGAAAATCCAAAAACATTCAGTACTTC
TRBJ1-1,TRBV18,-,once,CASSPDRLEAFF,TGTGCCAGCTCACCCGACAGGCTTGAAGCTTTCTTT
TRBJ1-1,TRBV5-4,TRBD1,once,CASSLGQTPTEAFF,TGTGCCAGCAGTTTGGGACAGACCCCCACTGAAGCTTTCTTT
TRBJ2-1,TRBV5-6,-,-,CASSKTDIRQFF,TGTGCCAGCAGTAAGACAGATATCCGGCAGTTCTTC
TRBJ2-1,TRBV6-5,-,-,CASGRGFSYNEQFF,TGTGCCAGTGGGAGGGGGTTCTCCTACAATGAGCAGTTCTTC
TRBJ2-1,TRBV27,TRBD1,-,CASSFGTDYNEQFF,TGTGCCAGCAGTTTTGGGACAGACTACAATGAGCAGTTCTTC
TRBJ2-1,TRBV13,-,-,CASSSGQEQFF,TGTGCCAGCAGCTCCGGACAGGAGCAGTTCTTC
TRBJ2-3,TRBV6-6,-,once,CASSYSETDTQYF,TGTGCCAGCAGTTACTCAGAAACAGATACGCAGTATTTT
TRBJ2-7,TRBV6-1,-,-,CASSETWGVPYEQYF,TGTGCCAGCAGTGAAACCTGGGGCGTTCCCTACGAGCAGTACTTC
TRBJ2-7,TRBV5-1,-,-,CASSLEFRISKTYEQYF,TGCGCCAGCAGCTTGGAGTTCAGGATTTCTAAAACCTACGAGCAGTACTTC
TRBJ1-1,TRBV28,TRBD1,-,CASTEGGGQIYTEAFF,TGTGCCAGCACCGAAGGAGGGGGACAGATCTACACTGAAGCTTTCTTT
TRBJ2-2,TRBV27,-,-,CASSERTEAGELFF,TGTGCCAGCAGTGAACGAACAGAGGCCGGGGAGCTGTTTTTT
TRBJ2-7,TRBV7-2,-,-,CASSPAGGLYEQYF,TGTGCCAGCAGCCCGGCCGGGGGGCTCTACGAGCAGTACTTC
TRBJ1-6,TRBV10-3,-,-,CAISESGRGSYNSPLHF,TGTGCCATCAGTGAGAGTGGGAGAGGGTCCTATAATTCACCCCTCCACTTT
TRBJ2-5,TRBV6-6,TRBD1,-,CASSWGTGGSQYF,TGTGCCAGCAGTTGGGGGACAGGGGGGTCCCAGTACTTC
TRBJ2-1,TRBV7-2,TRBD2,-,CASSLASGGPYNEQFF,TGTGCCAGCAGCTTGGCGAGCGGGGGACCTTACAATGAGCAGTTCTTC
TRBJ1-4,TRBV30,-,-,CAWSREKLFF,TGTGCCTGGAGTCGAGAAAAACTGTTTTTT
TRBJ2-4,TRBV29-1,-,-,CSVVRVGDIQYF,TGCAGCGTTGTCCGGGTGGGGGACATTCAGTACTTC
TRBJ2-7,TRBV2,-,-,CASSEGVATSGYEQYF,TGTGCCAGCAGTGAAGGAGTCGCCACCTCAGGCTACGAGCAGTACTTC
TRBJ1-1,TRBV29-1,-,-,CALMSGMNTEAFF,TGCGCGTTAATGTCAGGGATGAACACTGAAGCTTTCTTT
TRBJ1-1,TRBV19,-,-,CASSTEMNTEAFF,TGTGCCAGTAGTACAGAGATGAACACTGAAGCTTTCTTT
TRBJ2-1,TRBV3-1/TRBV3-2,-,-,CASSQFNSYNEQFF,TGTGCCAGCAGCCAATTTAACAGCTACAATGAGCAGTTCTTC